The 32 T cell receptor beta chains reported below all come from one sample, sequenced in a study of T cells in women clearing cervical HPV infection. The data were produced by immunoSEQ multiplex PCR, yet TCRdb's version contains in-frame clones alone and is incomplete. This listing includes tens of thousands of clones. The sample consisted of blood buffy coat. These receptors all come from a woman aged 18 to 75 with a cervical HPV16 infection that either progressed to CIN3+ or cleared (not recorded which).

As concerns this clone: The read ends 3 residues shy of where the CDR3 ends; the end is completed using the germline J gene. V and J are TRBV19 and TRBJ2-3, with 7 positions matching TRBD1. Germline values: CDR1 LNHDA, CDR2 SQIVND (reference sequence). J lost 4 bases, V lost 4 bases, and 5 bases had no gene match. The CDR3 extends over 14 amino acids. The CDR3 DNA, read in part, is TGTGCCAGTAGTACTAGGGGGCTCGCAGATACG. It codes for CASSTRGLADT. The complete CDR3 reads CASSTRGLADTQYF.

Note on this clone: Read sequence stops 3 residues before the CDR3 end, and the germline J gene provides the missing end. This chain joins TRBV11-2 and TRBJ1-6, with D tentatively TRBD1 (6 bases). Looked up from germline, CDR1 is SGHAT and CDR2 is FQNNGV. The CDR3 extends over 14 amino acids. V lost 6 bases and J 10 bases, leaving 16 bases between the germline ends. Partial CDR3 DNA: TGTGCCAGCAGGTCACAGGGATCCGGCTCACCC. Protein: CASRSQGSGSP. The entire CDR3 protein reads CASRSQGSGSPLHF.

As for this clone: With the read ending 3 residues before the CDR3 end, the germline J gene is used to fill in that end. The V gene is TRBV19, the J gene TRBJ1-1; possibly TRBD1 for D (6 bases). CDR3 size: 14 residues. V lost 2 bases and J 5 bases, leaving 12 bases between the germline ends. Germline CDR1 LNHDA, CDR2 SQIVND (reference sequence). The part of the CDR3 DNA that was read is TGTGCCAGTAGTATAAACAGGGCAGGGACTGAA. Translation: CASSINRAGTE. The whole CDR3 protein reads CASSINRAGTEAFF.

Worth noting for this clone: The CDR3 end lies 3 residues beyond the end of the read and is filled in from the germline J gene. This chain connects TRBV19 to TRBJ2-3; 16 nucleotides match TRBD2. The germline V gene has CDR1 LNHDA and CDR2 SQIVND (reference sequence). The CDR3 is 16 residues long. The CDR3 bases that were read are TGTGCCAGTAGCTGGGGGACTAGCGGGAGGGAGGAGACG. This translates into CASSWGTSGREET. The whole CDR3 reads CASSWGTSGREETQYF.

The covered CDR3 bases are TGTGCCTGGAGTGTGAAGGGGGTCGGCTATGGC. Translation: CAWSVKGVGYG. The complete CDR3 sequence is CAWSVKGVGYGYTF. V is TRBV30 and J is TRBJ1-2; TRBD1 is a possible D gene (6 bases). With the read ending 3 residues before the CDR3 end, the germline J gene is used to fill in that end. Trimming pared 0 bases from V and 4 bases from J, leaving 12 bases between. From germline, CDR1 is GTSNPN and CDR2 SVGIG (reference sequence). The CDR3 has 14 residues.

A word on this clone: The read comes to an end 3 residues before the CDR3 does, leaving the germline J gene to fill in the end. The genes are TRBV19 and TRBJ2-5; TRBD2 matches at 8 bases. CDR3 length: 16 residues. The V and J ends lost 3 bases and 4 bases, in that order; junction bases with no gene match: 10. Germline CDR1 LNHDA, CDR2 SQIVND (reference sequence). The CDR3 DNA, read in part, is TGTGCCAGTAGTATCGGGACTAGTGTGATTGGAGAGACC. This sequence encodes CASSIGTSVIGET. The whole CDR3 reads CASSIGTSVIGETQYF.

CDR3 DNA, as far as it was read: TGCAGTGCTAGAGTGGGGGCCGAGGACACTGAA. Its protein product is CSARVGAEDTE. The complete CDR3 protein is CSARVGAEDTEAFF. The chain joins TRBV20-1 to TRBJ1-1, with D possibly matching TRBD1 (6 bases). The read finishes 3 residues shy of the CDR3 end, and the germline J gene is used to complete it. The CDR3 has 14 amino acids. Germline lookup yields CDR1 DFQATT and CDR2 SNEGSKA (reference sequence). Trimming took off 1 base at V and 3 bases at J, with 12 bases between the two ends.

Note on this clone: The read terminates 3 residues ahead of where the CDR3 ends, so the germline J gene completes it. This chain connects TRBV4-1 to TRBJ2-3; D possibly corresponds to TRBD2 (6 bases). V gave up 4 bases and J gave up 4 bases, with 15 bases separating them. From germline, CDR1 is MGHRA and CDR2 YSYEKL. CDR3 length: 15 amino acids. CDR3 amino acids: CASSPTRLVPDTQYF. CDR3 DNA, as far as it was read: TGCGCCAGCAGCCCGACCCGACTAGTCCCAGATACG.

A note on this clone: The read terminates 3 residues ahead of where the CDR3 ends, so the germline J gene completes it. The chain employs TRBV19 and TRBJ2-1; TRBD2 matches at 8 bases. This CDR3 is built from 16 residues. V lost 4 bases to trimming and J lost 4 bases; unmatched junction nucleotides: 9. CDR1 is LNHDA, CDR2 SQIVND, per germline (reference sequence). The CDR3 DNA, read in part, is TGTGCCAGTAGTACCCCGGGGGGGGGAGGATACAATGAG. This codes for CASSTPGGGGYNE. The complete CDR3 sequence is CASSTPGGGGYNEQFF. The whole variable domain, remainder taken from reference TRBV19 and TRBJ2-1, is DGGITQSPKYLFRKEGQNVTLSCEQNLNHDAMYWYRQDPGQGLRLIYYSQIVNDFQKGDIAEGYSVSREKKESFPLTVTSAQKNPTAFYLCASSTPGGGGYNEQFFGPGTRLTVL.

The CDR3 protein is CAWGTGVNSPLFF. The sequenced CDR3 bases are TGTGCCTGGGGAACAGGGGTCAATTCACCA. The chain employs TRBV30 and TRBJ1-4; TRBD1 agrees at 7 bases. The DNA ends 3 residues before the CDR3 does, and the rest of the CDR3 is filled in from the germline J gene. CDR1 GTSNPN and CDR2 SVGIG come from the germline V gene (reference sequence). The CDR3 length is 13 residues.

Remarks on this clone: Read sequence stops 3 residues before the CDR3 end, and the germline J gene provides the missing end. This rearrangement joins TRBV7-3 to TRBJ1-4; TRBD1 matches at 7 bases. Germline-derived CDR1 and CDR2 are SGHTA and FQGTGA. CDR3 size: 15 residues. CDR3 sequence: CASSLGVTGNSPLFF. Incomplete CDR3 DNA: TGTGCCAGCAGCTTAGGGGTGACAGGGAATTCACCA.

This CDR3 reads CASSPRTGRIGTYTF. CDR3 DNA, as far as it was read: TGTGCCAGCAGCCCCCGGACAGGGAGGATCGGTACC. The rearrangement uses TRBV7-2 and TRBJ1-2, with 8 bases lining up with TRBD1. The read halts 3 residues ahead of the CDR3 end, with the missing end drawn from the germline J gene. The CDR3 covers 15 residues. Germline V CDR1 and CDR2: SGHTA, FQGNSA.

This chain's CDR3 is CASSFKPTANNEQFF. CDR3 DNA (partial): TGTGCCAGCAGCTTCAAGCCAACTGCAAACAATGAG. The chain is built from TRBV13 and TRBJ2-1; no reliable D call. The read terminates 3 residues before the CDR3 end, so the remaining end is supplied by the germline J gene. The CDR3 spans 15 residues. Germline values: CDR1 PRHDT, CDR2 FYEKMQ (reference sequence). V dropped 3 bases and J dropped 5 bases, with 14 bases sitting between them.

Comments on this clone: The read stops 3 residues short of the end of the CDR3; the missing end is completed from the germline J gene. The chain joins TRBV10-3 to TRBJ2-2, with D perhaps given as TRBD1 or TRBD2 (5 bases each). This CDR3 contains 13 residues. The V end was cut by 3 bases, the J end by 5 bases, with 7 bases between. CDR1 is ENHRY, CDR2 SYGVKD, per germline. Partial CDR3 DNA: TGTGCCATCAGTGACAGGGAGACCGGGGAG. Protein product: CAISDRETGE. The full CDR3 protein is CAISDRETGELFF.

On this clone: The read ends 3 residues shy of where the CDR3 ends; the end is completed using the germline J gene. V usage is TRBV20-1 and J usage is TRBJ1-5; 8 bases align to TRBD1. V gave up 0 bases and J gave up 7 bases; unmatched junction bases: 5. The CDR3 sequence is 14 residues long. Germline V gene data show CDR1 as DFQATT and CDR2 as SNEGSKA (reference sequence). The CDR3 sequence: CSARETGGRQPQHF. The sequenced part of the CDR3 DNA is TGCAGTGCTAGAGAAACAGGGGGACGGCAGCCC.

Turning to this clone: Sequencing ends 3 residues short of the CDR3 end; the germline J gene provides the rest. V is TRBV20-1 and J is TRBJ2-1; possibly TRBD2 for D (5 bases). This CDR3 has 14 residues. The germline V gene encodes CDR1 DFQATT and CDR2 SNEGSKA (reference sequence). Trimming took 6 bases from V and 0 from J, leaving 12 bases between them. The CDR3 loop reads CSARDAGSYNEQFF. The sequenced CDR3 bases are TGCAGTGCCCGAGATGCGGGCTCCTACAATGAG.

On this clone: The CDR3 goes on 3 residues after the read ends, and that part is filled in from the germline J gene. The chain combines TRBV7-9 with TRBJ1-2; D gene unclear. The CDR3 loop spans 12 amino acids. Germline V lookup: CDR1 SEHNR, CDR2 FQNEAQ (reference sequence). The CDR3 loop reads CASSLTFYDYTF. Incomplete CDR3 DNA: TGTGCCAGCAGCTTAACCTTCTACGAC.

About this clone: Read coverage stops 3 residues before the CDR3 terminus; the germline J gene supplies the remainder. The chain carries TRBV19 and TRBJ2-2; 7 nucleotides agree with TRBD2. This CDR3 comprises 14 residues. Germline values: CDR1 LNHDA, CDR2 SQIVND (reference sequence). This CDR3 is CASSTWGGNEKLFF. CDR3 bases read: TGTGCCAGTAGTACCTGGGGGGGAAATGAAAAG.

Remarks on this clone: The CDR3 goes on 3 residues after the read ends, and that part is filled in from the germline J gene. V usage is TRBV6-4 and J usage is TRBJ1-2; D is perhaps TRBD1 (6 bases). Per the germline V gene, CDR1 is MRHNA and CDR2 is SNTAGT. The CDR3 sequence is 15 residues long. The germline V and J ends were trimmed by 3 bases and 3 bases, with 14 bases remaining between them. The CDR3 reads CASSETGQGYYGYTF. The covered CDR3 bases are TGTGCCAGCAGTGAGACAGGCCAGGGCTACTATGGC.

A note on this clone: The CDR3 end is not reached by the read, which stops 3 residues before it; the germline J gene fills it in. This rearrangement joins TRBV5-4 to TRBJ2-1; D is unresolved. CDR3 size: 15 residues. The germline V gene encodes CDR1 SGHNT and CDR2 YYREEE (reference sequence). The germline V and J ends were trimmed by 0 bases and 1 base, with 8 bases remaining between them. The sequenced part of the CDR3 DNA is TGTGCCAGCAGCTTGGCCAAACGGTCCTACAATGAG. Amino acid sequence: CASSLAKRSYNE. The CDR3, in full, reads CASSLAKRSYNEQFF.

Comments on this clone: Read data end 3 residues before the CDR3 end; the end is taken from the germline J gene. J is TRBJ2-7 and V is TRBV11-2; 10 bases match TRBD1. With V trimmed by 5 bases and J by 4 bases, 8 bases remained unmatched. The CDR3 has 15 residues. Germline CDR1 reads SGHAT; CDR2 reads FQNNGV. The CDR3 DNA, read in part, is TGTGCCAGCAGCCCCCAACGGACAGGGGGGTACGAG. Protein sequence: CASSPQRTGGYE. The CDR3, in full, reads CASSPQRTGGYEQYF.

This clone is large by frequency. Read sequence stops 3 residues before the CDR3 end, and the germline J gene provides the missing end. This chain joins TRBV20-1 and TRBJ2-3, with D possibly being TRBD2 (6 bases). V was clipped by 3 bases and J by 6 bases, with 19 bases between them. The CDR3 extends over 15 amino acids. Germline V gene lookup returns CDR1 DFQATT and CDR2 SNEGSKA (reference sequence). CDR3 residues: CSASELARYSDTQYF. Incomplete CDR3 DNA: TGCAGTGCTAGTGAACTAGCTCGATATTCGGATACG.

On this clone itself: With the read ending 3 residues before the CDR3 end, the germline J gene is used to fill in that end. The rearrangement uses TRBV7-6 and TRBJ2-2; 8 bases map to TRBD1. J gave up 4 bases and V 4 bases, and 11 bases lay outside the gene matches. Germline CDR1 reads SGHVS; CDR2 reads FNYEAQ. The CDR3 consists of 17 residues. Here the CDR3 reads CASSSPRGRWGTGELFF. The CDR3 bases that were read are TGTGCCAGCAGCTCCCCCAGGGGGCGGTGGGGCACCGGGGAG.

On this clone itself: The read terminates 3 residues before the CDR3 end, so the remaining end is supplied by the germline J gene. This sequence joins TRBV7-6 and TRBJ2-2, with D perhaps TRBD1 (5 bases). CDR1 is SGHVS and CDR2 is FNYEAQ in the germline V gene. There are 16 residues in the CDR3. The CDR3 reads CASSLGGGRVNSPLFF. CDR3 DNA (partial): TGTGCCAGCAGCTTAGGAGGTGGCAGGGTAAATTCACCG. The full variable domain, with the rest looked up from reference TRBV7-6 and TRBJ2-2, is GAGVSQSPRYKVTKRGQDVALRCDPISGHVSLYWYRQALGQGPEFLTYFNYEAQQDKSGLPNDRFSAERPEGSISTLTIQRTEQRDSAMYRCASSLGGGRVNSPLFFGEGSRLTVL.

Comments on this clone: The read falls 3 residues short of the CDR3 end, and the missing part is taken from the germline J gene. This chain joins TRBV7-9 and TRBJ1-1; 10 bases are a match to TRBD1. The CDR3 is 15 amino acids. Germline-derived CDR1 and CDR2 are SEHNR and FQNEAQ (reference sequence). The covered CDR3 bases are TGTGCCAGCAGCTCCACCGGGACAGGGGCTTTTAGG. It specifies CASSSTGTGAFR. The whole CDR3 sequence reads CASSSTGTGAFRAFF.

Points on this clone: Sequencing ends 3 residues short of the CDR3 end; the germline J gene provides the rest. This rearrangement joins TRBV20-1 to TRBJ1-1, with TRBD1 matching 7 bases. The CDR3 consists of 13 residues. J lost 7 bases, V lost 0 bases, and 5 bases had no gene match. CDR1 DFQATT and CDR2 SNEGSKA come from the germline V gene (reference sequence). CDR3 sequence: CSARDAGTVEAFF. The sequenced CDR3 bases are TGCAGTGCTAGAGATGCCGGGACAGTTGAA.

As concerns this clone: The read finishes 3 residues shy of the CDR3 end, and the germline J gene is used to complete it. The chain employs TRBV5-4 and TRBJ2-5; 7 bases are shared with TRBD1. CDR3 length: 14 residues. Germline V gene data show CDR1 as SGHNT and CDR2 as YYREEE (reference sequence). V trimming: 4 bases; J trimming: 1 base; junction bases outside the gene matches: 4. Here the CDR3 reads CASSGQVPQETQYF. The sequenced CDR3 bases are TGTGCCAGCAGCGGACAGGTTCCCCAAGAGACC.

Partial CDR3 DNA: TGTGCCAGCAGCGTAGGGGACAGGGGGCTAGGTCAGCCC. It specifies CASSVGDRGLGQP. The full CDR3 protein reads CASSVGDRGLGQPQHF. The rearrangement joins TRBV9 to TRBJ1-5; 12 nucleotides match TRBD1. Read sequence stops 3 residues before the CDR3 end, and the germline J gene provides the missing end. The CDR3 totals 16 residues. The V and J ends lost 0 bases and 6 bases, in that order; junction bases with no gene match: 4. CDR1 SGDLS and CDR2 YYNGEE come from the germline V gene.

A remark on this clone: The CDR3 end is not reached by the read, which stops 3 residues before it; the germline J gene fills it in. V is TRBV19 and J is TRBJ2-3; 8 bases are shared with TRBD2. CDR3 length: 13 amino acids. CDR1 LNHDA and CDR2 SQIVND come from the germline V gene (reference sequence). This chain's CDR3 is CASSIGGGSTQYF. CDR3 DNA (partial): TGTGCCAGTAGTATCGGCGGGGGGTCCACG. Based on the CDR3 plus reference TRBV19 and TRBJ2-3, the full variable domain is DGGITQSPKYLFRKEGQNVTLSCEQNLNHDAMYWYRQDPGQGLRLIYYSQIVNDFQKGDIAEGYSVSREKKESFPLTVTSAQKNPTAFYLCASSIGGGSTQYFGPGTRLTVL.

As concerns this clone: Sequencing ends 3 residues short of the CDR3 end; the germline J gene provides the rest. The chain employs TRBV19 and TRBJ1-1, with 9 bases matching TRBD1. Germline assignment: CDR1 LNHDA and CDR2 SQIVND (reference sequence). The CDR3 is made up of 15 amino acids. V was clipped by 5 bases and J by 4 bases; unmatched bases: 8. CDR3 sequence: CASSLRGQGFTEAFF. The DNA read from the CDR3 is TGTGCCAGTAGTCTCAGGGGACAGGGATTCACTGAA.

As regards this clone: The read finishes 3 residues shy of the CDR3 end, and the germline J gene is used to complete it. The chain is built from TRBV2 and TRBJ2-6; no firm D call. Trimming took off 5 bases at V and 1 base at J, with 6 bases between the two ends. CDR1 is SNHLY and CDR2 is FYNNEI in the germline V gene. The CDR3 is 14 amino acids. The CDR3 sequence: CASSSRSGANVLTF. CDR3 DNA (partial): TGTGCCAGCAGTTCCCGTTCTGGGGCCAACGTC.

As concerns this clone: Read sequence stops 3 residues before the CDR3 end, and the germline J gene provides the missing end. This sequence joins TRBV27 and TRBJ2-3, with 10 bases lining up with TRBD2. CDR1 and CDR2 from the germline V gene are MNHEY and SMNVEV (reference sequence). With 5 bases clipped from V and 2 bases from J, the junction kept 4 bases outside the gene matches. The CDR3 covers 15 residues. CDR3 DNA, as far as it was read: TGTGCCAGCAGTCACCTAGCGGGGGACACAGATACG. This sequence encodes CASSHLAGDTDT. The complete CDR3 sequence is CASSHLAGDTDTQYF.